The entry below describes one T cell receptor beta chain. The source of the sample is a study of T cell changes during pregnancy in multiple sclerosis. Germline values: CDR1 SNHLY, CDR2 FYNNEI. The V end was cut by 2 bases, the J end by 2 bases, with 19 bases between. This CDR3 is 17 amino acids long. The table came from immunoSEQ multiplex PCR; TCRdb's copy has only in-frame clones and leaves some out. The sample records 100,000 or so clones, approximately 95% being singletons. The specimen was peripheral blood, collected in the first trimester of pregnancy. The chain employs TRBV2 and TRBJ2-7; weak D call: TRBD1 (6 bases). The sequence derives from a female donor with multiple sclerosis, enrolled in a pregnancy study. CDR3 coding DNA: TGTGCCAGCAGTGAATTCCTAGGGACACCCAATCCCTACGAGCAGTACTTC. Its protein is CASSEFLGTPNPYEQYF.